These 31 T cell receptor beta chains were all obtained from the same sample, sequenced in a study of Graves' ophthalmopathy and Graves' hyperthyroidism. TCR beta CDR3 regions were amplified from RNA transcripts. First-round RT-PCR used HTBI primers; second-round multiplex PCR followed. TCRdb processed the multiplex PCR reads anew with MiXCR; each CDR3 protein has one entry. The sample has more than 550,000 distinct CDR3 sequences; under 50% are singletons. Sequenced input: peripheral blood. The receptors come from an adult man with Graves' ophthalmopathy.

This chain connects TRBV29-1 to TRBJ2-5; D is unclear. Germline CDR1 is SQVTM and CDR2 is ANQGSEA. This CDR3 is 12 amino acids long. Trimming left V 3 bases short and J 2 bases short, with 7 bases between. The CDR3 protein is CSVDAFQETQYF. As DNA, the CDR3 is TGCAGCGTTGACGCATTTCAAGAGACCCAGTACTTC.

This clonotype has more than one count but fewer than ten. The CDR3 DNA follows: TGCAGTGCTAGAGATGGAGTTAGCGGAGGCTACGAGCAGTACTTC. Protein: CSARDGVSGGYEQYF. V usage is TRBV20-1 and J usage is TRBJ2-7; perhaps TRBD2 as D (6 bases). V was trimmed by 0 bases and J by 3 bases, leaving 15 bases between them. CDR1 DFQATT and CDR2 SNEGSKA come from the germline V gene (reference sequence). This CDR3 comprises 15 residues.

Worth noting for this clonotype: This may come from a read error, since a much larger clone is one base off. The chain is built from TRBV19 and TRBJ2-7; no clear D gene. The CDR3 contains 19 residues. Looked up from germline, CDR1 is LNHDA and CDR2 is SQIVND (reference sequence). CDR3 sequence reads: CTSSGSPGPSLRKSYEQYF. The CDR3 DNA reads TGTACCAGCAGTGGGTCGCCGGGCCCATCGCTGAGAAAGTCCTACGAGCAGTACTTC.

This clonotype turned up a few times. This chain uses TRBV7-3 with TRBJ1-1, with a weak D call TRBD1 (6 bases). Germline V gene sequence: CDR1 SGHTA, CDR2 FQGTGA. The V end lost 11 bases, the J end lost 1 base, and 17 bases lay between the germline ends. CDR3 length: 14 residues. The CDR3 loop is CAWSRGAANTEAFF. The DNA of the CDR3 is TGTGCCTGGAGTAGGGGGGCGGCGAACACTGAAGCTTTCTTT.

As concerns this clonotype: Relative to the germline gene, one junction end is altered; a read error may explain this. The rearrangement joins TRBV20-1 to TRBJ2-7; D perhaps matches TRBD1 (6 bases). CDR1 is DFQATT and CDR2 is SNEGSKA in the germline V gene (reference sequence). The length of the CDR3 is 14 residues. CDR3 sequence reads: CSARGQPISYEQYF. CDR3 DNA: TGCAGTGCGAGAGGACAGCCGATCTCCTACGAGCAGTACTTC.

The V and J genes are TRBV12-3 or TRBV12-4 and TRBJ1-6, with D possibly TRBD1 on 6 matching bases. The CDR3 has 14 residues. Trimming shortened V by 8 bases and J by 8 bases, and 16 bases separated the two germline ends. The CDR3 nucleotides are TGTGCCAGCTCAACAGGGCTGGATGATTCACCCCTCCACTTT. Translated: CASSTGLDDSPLHF.

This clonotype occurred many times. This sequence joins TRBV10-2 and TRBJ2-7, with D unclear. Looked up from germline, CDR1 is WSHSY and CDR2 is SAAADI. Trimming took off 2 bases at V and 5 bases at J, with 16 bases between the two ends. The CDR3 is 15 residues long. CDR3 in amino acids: CASSEPPVFPDEQYF. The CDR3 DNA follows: TGCGCCAGCAGTGAGCCACCGGTTTTCCCCGACGAGCAGTACTTC.

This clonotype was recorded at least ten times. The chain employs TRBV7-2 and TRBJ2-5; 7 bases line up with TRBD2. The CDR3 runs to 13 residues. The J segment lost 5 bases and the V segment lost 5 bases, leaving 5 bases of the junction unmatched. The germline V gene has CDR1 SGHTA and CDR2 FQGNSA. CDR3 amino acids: CASSPRGVETQYF. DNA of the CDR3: TGTGCCAGCAGCCCACGGGGGGTTGAGACCCAGTACTTC.

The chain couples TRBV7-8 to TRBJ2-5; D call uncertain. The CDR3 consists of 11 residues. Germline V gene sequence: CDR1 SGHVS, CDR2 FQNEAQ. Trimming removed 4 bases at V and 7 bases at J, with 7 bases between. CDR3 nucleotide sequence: TGTGCCAGCAGCTACAGCCGGACCCAGTACTTC. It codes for CASSYSRTQYF.

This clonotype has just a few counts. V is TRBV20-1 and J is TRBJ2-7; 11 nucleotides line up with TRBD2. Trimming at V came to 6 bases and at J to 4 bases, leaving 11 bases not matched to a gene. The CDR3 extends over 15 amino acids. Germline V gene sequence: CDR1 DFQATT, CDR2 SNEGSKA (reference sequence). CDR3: CSAGITSGGRYEQYF. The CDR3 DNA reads TGCAGTGCGGGGATCACTAGCGGGGGTCGTTACGAGCAGTACTTC.

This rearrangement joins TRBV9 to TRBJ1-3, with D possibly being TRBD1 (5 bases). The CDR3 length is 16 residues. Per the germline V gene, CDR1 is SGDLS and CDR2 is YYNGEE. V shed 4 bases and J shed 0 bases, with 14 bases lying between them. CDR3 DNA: TGTGCCAGCAGCTTAACAGGCGATCCCTCTGGAAACACCATATATTTT. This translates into CASSLTGDPSGNTIYF.

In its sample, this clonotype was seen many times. The CDR3 loop is CSVEVMGQQNTEAFF. The CDR3 DNA sequence: TGCAGCGTTGAAGTAATGGGACAGCAGAACACTGAAGCTTTCTTT. The chain couples TRBV29-1 to TRBJ1-1, with 7 bases aligning to TRBD1. In germline, CDR1 is SQVTM, CDR2 ANQGSEA. The CDR3 covers 15 residues. Trimming removed 1 base from V and 1 base from J; junction bases left unmatched: 6. Based on the CDR3 plus reference TRBV29-1 and TRBJ1-1, the full variable domain is SAVISQKPSRDICQRGTSLTIQCQVDSQVTMMFWYRQQPGQSLTLIATANQGSEATYESGFVIDKFPISRPNLTFSTLTVSNMSPEDSSIYLCSVEVMGQQNTEAFFGQGTRLTVV.

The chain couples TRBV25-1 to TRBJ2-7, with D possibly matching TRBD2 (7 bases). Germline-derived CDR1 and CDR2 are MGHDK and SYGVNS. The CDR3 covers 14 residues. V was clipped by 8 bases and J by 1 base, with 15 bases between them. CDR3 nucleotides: TGTGCCAGCGTTTACAGCGGGACATCCTACGAGCAGTACTTC. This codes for CASVYSGTSYEQYF.

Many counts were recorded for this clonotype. The CDR3 sequence is CATSRARDIFFQPQHF. Written as DNA, the CDR3 is TGTGCCACCAGCAGAGCTAGGGACATCTTTTTTCAGCCCCAGCATTTT. The gene calls are TRBV15 and TRBJ1-5; perhaps TRBD1 as D (6 bases). Per the germline V gene, CDR1 is LNHNV and CDR2 is YYDKDF (reference sequence). This CDR3 is built from 16 residues. The ends were cut back, 1 base at V and 6 bases at J, with 16 bases in the middle. Supplemented by reference TRBV15 and TRBJ1-5, the full variable domain reads DAMVIQNPRYQVTQFGKPVTLSCSQTLNHNVMYWYQQKSSQAPKLLFHYYDKDFNNEADTPDNFQSRRPNTSFCFLDIRSPGLGDTAMYLCATSRARDIFFQPQHFGDGTRLSIL.

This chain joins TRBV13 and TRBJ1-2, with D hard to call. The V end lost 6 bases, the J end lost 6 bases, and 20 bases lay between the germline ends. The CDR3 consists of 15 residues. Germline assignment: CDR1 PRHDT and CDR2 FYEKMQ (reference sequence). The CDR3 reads CASSPDISLGNGYTF. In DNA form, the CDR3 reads TGTGCCAGCAGTCCCGACATCTCCTTGGGTAATGGCTACACCTTC. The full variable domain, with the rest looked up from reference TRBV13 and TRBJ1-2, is AAGVIQSPRHLIKEKRETATLKCYPIPRHDTVYWYQQGPGQDPQFLISFYEKMQSDKGSIPDRFSAQQFSDYHSELNMSSLELGDSALYFCASSPDISLGNGYTFGSGTRLTVV.

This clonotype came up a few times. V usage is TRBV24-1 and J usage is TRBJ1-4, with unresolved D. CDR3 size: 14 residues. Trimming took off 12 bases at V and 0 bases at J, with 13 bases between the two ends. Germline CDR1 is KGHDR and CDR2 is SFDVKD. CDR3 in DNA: TGTGCCTGGAGAAAGATGGCAACTAATGAAAAACTGTTTTTT. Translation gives CAWRKMATNEKLFF.

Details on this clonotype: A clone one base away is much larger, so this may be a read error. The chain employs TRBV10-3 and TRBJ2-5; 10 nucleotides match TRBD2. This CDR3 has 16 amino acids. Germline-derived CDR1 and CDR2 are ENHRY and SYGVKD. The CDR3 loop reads CAIRGGAGGPQETQCF. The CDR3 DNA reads TGTGCCATCAGGGGAGGAGCGGGAGGGCCCCAAGAGACCCAGTGCTTC.

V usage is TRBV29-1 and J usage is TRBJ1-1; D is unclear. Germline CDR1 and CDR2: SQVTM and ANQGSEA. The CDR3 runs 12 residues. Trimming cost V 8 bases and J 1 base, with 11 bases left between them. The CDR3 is CSLVTGNTEAFF. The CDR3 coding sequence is TGCAGCTTAGTTACTGGGAACACTGAAGCTTTCTTT.

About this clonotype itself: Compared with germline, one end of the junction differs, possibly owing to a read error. The CDR3 is CASSPYWGGQGPYEQYF. The CDR3 nucleotides read TGCGCCAGCAGCCCCTACTGGGGGGGACAGGGACCGTACGAGCAGTACTTC. The J gene is TRBJ2-7, the V gene TRBV7-9, with 9 bases matching TRBD1. The CDR3 is 17 amino acids. Germline values: CDR1 SEHNR, CDR2 FQNEAQ (reference sequence). Drawing the rest from reference TRBV7-9 and TRBJ2-7, the complete variable domain is DTGVSQNPRHKITKRGQNVTFRCDPISEHNRLYWYRQTLGQGPEFLTYFQNEAQLEKSRLLSDRFSAERPKGSFSTLEIQRTEQGDSAMYLCASSPYWGGQGPYEQYFGPGTRLTVT.

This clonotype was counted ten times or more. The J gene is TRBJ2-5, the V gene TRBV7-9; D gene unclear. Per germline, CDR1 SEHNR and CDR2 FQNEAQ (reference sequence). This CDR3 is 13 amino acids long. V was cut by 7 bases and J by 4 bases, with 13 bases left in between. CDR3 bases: TGTGCCAGCATCCCACTATCCGGAGAGACCCAGTACTTC. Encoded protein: CASIPLSGETQYF.

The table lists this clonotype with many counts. The CDR3 DNA follows: TGTGCCAGTAGTATAGGCCCGGGCCTGGGCTATGGCTACACCTTC. This translates into CASSIGPGLGYGYTF. The rearrangement uses TRBV19 and TRBJ1-2; no clear D gene. The V gene's germline CDR1 is LNHDA and CDR2 SQIVND (reference sequence). V was shortened by 1 base and J by 4 bases, with 13 bases between the two germline ends. CDR3 size: 15 residues. Drawing the rest from reference TRBV19 and TRBJ1-2, the complete variable domain is DGGITQSPKYLFRKEGQNVTLSCEQNLNHDAMYWYRQDPGQGLRLIYYSQIVNDFQKGDIAEGYSVSREKKESFPLTVTSAQKNPTAFYLCASSIGPGLGYGYTFGSGTRLTVV.

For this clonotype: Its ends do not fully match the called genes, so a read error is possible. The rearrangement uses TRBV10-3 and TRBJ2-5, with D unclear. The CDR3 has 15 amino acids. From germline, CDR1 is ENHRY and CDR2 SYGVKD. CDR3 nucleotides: TGTGCCATCGGTGAGTCGAGATGGGGTTCAGAGACCCAGTACTTC. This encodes CAIGESRWGSETQYF.

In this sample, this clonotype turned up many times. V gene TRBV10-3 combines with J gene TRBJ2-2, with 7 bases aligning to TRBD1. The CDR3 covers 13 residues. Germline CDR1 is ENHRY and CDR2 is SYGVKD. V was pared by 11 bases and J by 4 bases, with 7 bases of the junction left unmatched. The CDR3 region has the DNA TGTGCCTCAGGGGGAAAGAGCACCGGGGAGCTGTTTTTT. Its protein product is CASGGKSTGELFF.

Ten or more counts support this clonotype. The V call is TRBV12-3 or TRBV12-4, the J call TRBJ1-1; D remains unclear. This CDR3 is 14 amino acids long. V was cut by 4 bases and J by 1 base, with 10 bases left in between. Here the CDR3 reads CASSSAVENTEAFF. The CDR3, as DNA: TGTGCCAGCAGTTCCGCCGTGGAGAACACTGAAGCTTTCTTT.

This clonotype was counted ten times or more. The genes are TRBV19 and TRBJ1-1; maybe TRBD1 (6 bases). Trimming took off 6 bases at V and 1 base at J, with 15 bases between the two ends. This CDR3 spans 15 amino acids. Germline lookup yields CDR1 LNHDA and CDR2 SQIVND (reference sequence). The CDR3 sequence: CASRQGRLRNTEAFF. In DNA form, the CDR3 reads TGTGCCAGTAGGCAGGGGAGATTAAGGAACACTGAAGCTTTCTTT.

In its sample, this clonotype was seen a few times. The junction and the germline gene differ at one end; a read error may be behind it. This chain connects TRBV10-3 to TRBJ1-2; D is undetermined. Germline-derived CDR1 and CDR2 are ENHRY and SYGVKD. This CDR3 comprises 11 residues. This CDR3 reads CASSYGDGYTF. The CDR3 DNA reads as TGTGCCAGCAGTTATGGAGATGGCTACACCTTC.

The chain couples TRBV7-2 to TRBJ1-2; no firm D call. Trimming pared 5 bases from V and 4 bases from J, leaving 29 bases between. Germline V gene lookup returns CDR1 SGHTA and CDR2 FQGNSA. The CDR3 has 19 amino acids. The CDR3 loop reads CASSQDRSQKPPFGYGYTF. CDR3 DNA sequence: TGTGCCAGCAGCCAAGATCGGAGCCAGAAACCCCCCTTCGGCTATGGCTACACCTTC.

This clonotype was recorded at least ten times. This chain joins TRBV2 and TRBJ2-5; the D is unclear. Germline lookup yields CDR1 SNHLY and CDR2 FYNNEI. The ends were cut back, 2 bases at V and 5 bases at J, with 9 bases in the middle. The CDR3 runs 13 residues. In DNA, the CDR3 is TGTGCCAGCAGTGAATTTCGAGTGGAGACCCAGTACTTC. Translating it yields CASSEFRVETQYF. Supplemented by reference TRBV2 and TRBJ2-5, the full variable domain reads EPEVTQTPSHQVTQMGQEVILRCVPISNHLYFYWYRQILGQKVEFLVSFYNNEISEKSEIFDDQFSVERPDGSNFTLKIRSTKLEDSAMYFCASSEFRVETQYFGPGTRLLVL.

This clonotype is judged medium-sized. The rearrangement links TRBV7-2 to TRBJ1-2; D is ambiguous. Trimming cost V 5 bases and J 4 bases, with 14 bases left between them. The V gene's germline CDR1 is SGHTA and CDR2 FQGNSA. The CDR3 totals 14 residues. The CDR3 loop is CASSNRDLPYGYTF. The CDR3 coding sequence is TGTGCCAGCAGCAACCGGGATCTTCCCTATGGCTACACCTTC.

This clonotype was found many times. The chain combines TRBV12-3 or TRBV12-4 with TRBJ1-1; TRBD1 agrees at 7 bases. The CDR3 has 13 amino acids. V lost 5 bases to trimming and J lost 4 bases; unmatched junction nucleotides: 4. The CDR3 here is CASSQTGPTEAFF. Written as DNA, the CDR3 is TGTGCCAGCAGTCAGACAGGGCCCACTGAAGCTTTCTTT.

The CDR3 DNA reads TGTGCCAGCAGCTTGGACGGATTAGGAAACACCATATATTTT. Its translation is CASSLDGLGNTIYF. This rearrangement joins TRBV7-9 to TRBJ1-3; D is unresolved. The germline CDR1 and CDR2 sequences are SEHNR and FQNEAQ (reference sequence). V gave up 3 bases and J gave up 4 bases, with 10 bases separating them. This CDR3 spans 14 amino acids.